The 32 T cell receptor beta chains below were found in one sample sequenced in a study of blood T cell repertoires in COVID-19. The table came from immunoSEQ multiplex PCR; TCRdb's copy has only in-frame clones and leaves some out. The sample shows around 130,000 clones, about four fifths of them seen only once. Sequencing was performed on peripheral blood. These receptors all stem from a man aged 55 to 70 with acute or convalescent COVID-19.

This rearrangement joins TRBV19 to TRBJ1-3; D perhaps matches TRBD1 (5 bases). V was clipped by 0 bases and J by 2 bases, with 8 bases between them. Germline loops: CDR1 LNHDA, CDR2 SQIVND (reference sequence). This CDR3 comprises 15 residues. This chain's CDR3 is CASSIDPRAGNTIYF. The CDR3 DNA follows: TGTGCCAGTAGTATAGATCCCAGGGCTGGAAACACCATATATTTT. The variable domain in full, completed from reference TRBV19 and TRBJ1-3, reads DGGITQSPKYLFRKEGQNVTLSCEQNLNHDAMYWYRQDPGQGLRLIYYSQIVNDFQKGDIAEGYSVSREKKESFPLTVTSAQKNPTAFYLCASSIDPRAGNTIYFGEGSWLTVV.

V usage is TRBV5-4 and J usage is TRBJ1-2, with D possibly being TRBD1 (6 bases). Germline assignment: CDR1 SGHNT and CDR2 YYREEE (reference sequence). The CDR3 loop spans 14 amino acids. The V end lost 4 bases, the J end lost 7 bases, and 17 bases lay between the germline ends. The CDR3 nucleotides are TGTGCCAGCAGCGCCCCCGGGACACTACCTGGCTACACCTTC. It codes for CASSAPGTLPGYTF. Drawing the rest from reference TRBV5-4 and TRBJ1-2, the complete variable domain is ETGVTQSPTHLIKTRGQQVTLRCSSQSGHNTVSWYQQALGQGPQFIFQYYREEENGRGNFPPRFSGLQFPNYSSELNVNALELDDSALYLCASSAPGTLPGYTFGSGTRLTVV.

This sequence joins TRBV19 and TRBJ2-4; D ambiguous. The V end lost 1 base, the J end lost 0 bases, and 10 bases lay between the germline ends. CDR3 length equals 16 residues. CDR1 and CDR2 from the germline V gene are LNHDA and SQIVND (reference sequence). The CDR3 nucleotides read TGTGCCAGTAGTATAGGAACAGACCTAGCCAAAAACATTCAGTACTTC. Amino acids: CASSIGTDLAKNIQYF.

This sequence joins TRBV6-5 and TRBJ2-7, with 11 bases identical to TRBD2. In germline, CDR1 is MNHEY, CDR2 SVGAGI. CDR3 length equals 15 residues. After removal of 6 bases from V and 2 bases from J, the junction contained 6 bases not matched to a gene. CDR3 nucleotides: TGTGCCAGCAGCCTGGGGACTAGCGGAACCTACGAGCAGTACTTC. Encoded protein: CASSLGTSGTYEQYF.

V is TRBV10-3 and J is TRBJ1-1, with 12 bases lining up with TRBD1. This CDR3 is 15 amino acids long. Germline V gene lookup returns CDR1 ENHRY and CDR2 SYGVKD. With 4 bases clipped from V and 1 base from J, the junction kept 1 base outside the gene matches. The CDR3, as DNA: TGTGCCATCAGTGGGGACAGGGGGCGGAACACTGAAGCTTTCTTT. Translating gives CAISGDRGRNTEAFF.

The genes are TRBV6-5 and TRBJ1-3; D remains unclear. Germline assignment: CDR1 MNHEY and CDR2 SVGAGI. Deletions cut 2 bases from V and 2 bases from J, with 13 bases between. The CDR3 is 16 amino acids. The CDR3 sequence is CASSYGQEETGNTIYF. The CDR3 nucleotides are TGTGCCAGCAGTTACGGGCAGGAGGAAACTGGAAACACCATATATTTT.

This chain links TRBV21-1 with TRBJ2-7; no DNA check was done on the table's D call, TRBD1. TRBV21-1 is recorded as a pseudogene. CDR3 length equals 16 residues. Here the CDR3 reads CASSPLRGQVSYEQYF. CDR3 bases: TGTGCCAGCAGCCCGCTGCGAGGACAAGTCTCCTACGAGCAGTACTTC.

The chain combines TRBV30 with TRBJ1-5, with 11 bases fitting TRBD1. This CDR3 is 15 amino acids long. Germline CDR1 and CDR2: GTSNPN and SVGIG (reference sequence). The junction had 6 bases not matched to a gene; V was cut back by 1 base and J by 7 bases. CDR3 DNA sequence: TGTGCCTGGAGTGGAAGGACAGGGGGCCCCCAGCCCCAGCATTTT. Its translation: CAWSGRTGGPQPQHF.

V and J are TRBV27 and TRBJ2-7; the D gene is possibly TRBD1 (6 bases). Trimming cost V 3 bases and J 4 bases, with 13 bases left between them. From germline, CDR1 is MNHEY and CDR2 SMNVEV (reference sequence). The CDR3 is made up of 14 amino acids. The CDR3 nucleotides read TGTGCCAGCAGTTTGGGACAAGGCCCGTACGAGCAGTACTTC. This encodes CASSLGQGPYEQYF.

V is TRBV6-4 and J is TRBJ2-5, with 9 bases that match TRBD1. Germline CDR1 reads MRHNA; CDR2 reads SNTAGT. CDR3 length equals 14 residues. Trimming at V came to 6 bases and at J to 5 bases, leaving 7 bases not matched to a gene. The CDR3 DNA sequence: TGTGCCAGCAGCTGGGACAGGGAGGGTGAGACCCAGTACTTC. Amino acids: CASSWDREGETQYF.

The chain uses TRBV12-3 or TRBV12-4 and TRBJ1-2, with a possible D match to TRBD1 (6 bases). Trimming left V 5 bases short and J 4 bases short, with 11 bases between. This CDR3 contains 13 residues. This chain's CDR3 is CASSPDRGYGYTF. CDR3 DNA sequence: TGTGCCAGCAGTCCGGACAGAGGCTATGGCTACACCTTC.

This chain joins TRBV19 and TRBJ2-6, with D perhaps TRBD1 (6 bases). The V gene lost 7 bases and the J gene lost 0 bases, with 13 bases spanning the gap. This CDR3 spans 16 amino acids. Germline V gene sequence: CDR1 LNHDA, CDR2 SQIVND (reference sequence). The CDR3 reads CASTRTEFSGANVLTF. As DNA, the CDR3 is TGTGCCAGTACCAGGACAGAGTTCTCTGGGGCCAACGTCCTGACTTTC.

The chain links TRBV19 to TRBJ2-3, with 7 nucleotides matching TRBD2. Germline values: CDR1 LNHDA, CDR2 SQIVND (reference sequence). CDR3 size: 14 residues. Trimming removed 4 bases from V and 4 bases from J; junction bases left unmatched: 5. The CDR3 reads CASSKTGGADTQYF. CDR3 in DNA: TGTGCCAGTAGTAAAACGGGAGGAGCAGATACGCAGTATTTT.

This chain connects TRBV3-1 (or the pseudogene TRBV3-2) to TRBJ2-7; TRBD2 matches 16 bases. The CDR3 is made up of 16 amino acids. Germline V gene lookup returns CDR1 LGHDT and CDR2 YNNKEL (reference sequence). J gave up 7 bases and V 3 bases, and 6 bases lay outside the gene matches. In DNA, the CDR3 is TGTGCCAGCAGCCAGGGACTAGCGGGAGGGCCGGGGGAGCAGTACTTC. Protein product: CASSQGLAGGPGEQYF.

This chain connects TRBV11-2 to TRBJ2-7; D is perhaps TRBD2 (5 bases). The CDR3 length is 13 residues. V dropped 2 bases and J dropped 6 bases, with 11 bases sitting between them. Germline V gives CDR1 SGHAT, CDR2 FQNNGV. This chain's CDR3 is CASSLLREGEQYF. The CDR3 DNA reads TGTGCCAGCAGCTTACTCCGGGAAGGCGAGCAGTACTTC. The full variable domain, rest sourced from reference TRBV11-2 and TRBJ2-7, is EAGVAQSPRYKIIEKRQSVAFWCNPISGHATLYWYQQILGQGPKLLIQFQNNGVVDDSQLPKDRFSAERLKGVDSTLKIQPAKLEDSAVYLCASSLLREGEQYFGPGTRLTVT.

This clone has just a few counts. The chain uses TRBV19 and TRBJ1-5; tentatively, D is TRBD1 (6 bases). From germline, CDR1 is LNHDA and CDR2 SQIVND (reference sequence). CDR3 length: 15 residues. V gave up 4 bases and J gave up 0 bases, with 10 bases separating them. CDR3 in DNA: TGTGCCAGTAGTACACAGGGTCATAGCAATCAGCCCCAGCATTTT. As protein: CASSTQGHSNQPQHF.

The rearrangement uses TRBV5-1 and TRBJ2-4, with TRBD1 matching 10 bases. CDR1 and CDR2 (germline): SGHRS, YFSETQ. There are 16 residues in the CDR3. The trim removed 2 bases at V and 2 bases at J, leaving 4 bases unmatched. As DNA, the CDR3 is TGCGCCAGCAGCTTCGGGACAGGGGTGACCAAAAACATTCAGTACTTC. Its protein product is CASSFGTGVTKNIQYF.

CDR3 coding DNA: TGTGCCACCAGTGATCCTACTCCGGCGGGAGGGAGCACAGATACGCAGTATTTT. Translation: CATSDPTPAGGSTDTQYF. This chain joins TRBV24-1 and TRBJ2-3, with TRBD2 matching 9 bases. The CDR3 has 18 amino acids. Looked up from germline, CDR1 is KGHDR and CDR2 is SFDVKD. V lost 3 bases to trimming and J lost 0 bases; unmatched junction nucleotides: 9.

This clone was seen just once. This chain uses TRBV12-3 or TRBV12-4 with TRBJ1-1, with a weak D call TRBD1 (6 bases). The CDR3 runs to 13 residues. V was shortened by 6 bases and J by 1 base, with 9 bases between the two germline ends. CDR3 amino acids: CASSQGQNTEAFF. The CDR3 DNA reads as TGTGCCAGCAGCCAGGGACAGAACACTGAAGCTTTCTTT.

In its sample, this clone was seen once. The chain combines TRBV7-3 with TRBJ2-5; D unresolved. The germline gives CDR1 SGHTA, CDR2 FQGTGA. The CDR3 spans 13 residues. Between the trimmed V and J ends, which lost 5 bases and 3 bases, there was a span of 10 bases. Here the CDR3 DNA reads TGTGCCAGCAGCCAGGCCAGGAAAGAGACCCAGTACTTC. Its translation is CASSQARKETQYF.

This clone was counted a few times. The rearrangement joins TRBV7-2 to TRBJ2-1; 9 nucleotides line up with TRBD1. V shed 5 bases and J 8 bases; nucleotides not matched to a gene: 7. Per the germline V gene, CDR1 is SGHTA and CDR2 is FQGNSA. The CDR3 is 14 amino acids. This CDR3 reads CASSKTGGRDEQFF. The CDR3 DNA reads TGTGCCAGCAGCAAGACAGGGGGACGGGATGAGCAGTTCTTC.

The chain uses TRBV6-2 or TRBV6-3 and TRBJ1-5; 12 bases are a match to TRBD1. Germline values: CDR1 MNHEY, CDR2 SVGEGT. This CDR3 has 17 amino acids. V dropped 0 bases and J dropped 7; count of bases not matched to a gene: 7. The CDR3 region has the DNA TGTGCCAGCAGTTACTCGACCGGGACAGGGGGCGGGCAGCCCCAGCATTTT. It codes for CASSYSTGTGGGQPQHF.

CDR3 amino acids: CASSLGQGRNEQFF. The CDR3 coding sequence is TGTGCCAGCAGCTTGGGACAGGGTCGGAATGAGCAGTTCTTC. The V gene is TRBV5-4, the J gene TRBJ2-1, with 7 bases fitting TRBD1. Germline CDR1 reads SGHNT; CDR2 reads YYREEE (reference sequence). The CDR3 is 14 amino acids. Trimming took 0 bases from V and 7 from J; bases not matched to a gene: 4.

This clone was seen only a few times. This chain links TRBV3-1 (or the pseudogene TRBV3-2) with TRBJ1-2; TRBD1 agrees at 7 bases. J lost 2 bases, V lost 2 bases, and 8 bases had no gene match. Germline V gene data show CDR1 as LGHDT and CDR2 as YNNKEL (reference sequence). CDR3 length equals 16 residues. The CDR3 sequence: CASSQRTTGTNYGYTF. In nucleotides, the CDR3 is TGTGCCAGCAGCCAAAGGACGACAGGGACGAACTATGGCTACACCTTC.

The chain combines TRBV5-1 with TRBJ2-5; tentatively, D is TRBD1 (6 bases). Deletions cut 2 bases from V and 1 base from J, with 18 bases between. The CDR3 extends over 17 amino acids. Per germline, CDR1 SGHRS and CDR2 YFSETQ. The CDR3 protein is CASSLGGGAPSQETQYF. Here the CDR3 DNA reads TGCGCCAGCAGCTTAGGTGGGGGCGCTCCCTCCCAAGAGACCCAGTACTTC.

The chain combines TRBV5-6 with TRBJ2-1; the D gene is possibly TRBD1 (6 bases). The CDR3 length is 15 residues. The germline V gene has CDR1 SGHDT and CDR2 YYEEEE. Trimming took off 4 bases at V and 4 bases at J, with 15 bases between the two ends. Here the CDR3 DNA reads TGTGCCAGCAGCCCGAGCCCGACAGGTTACAATGAGCAGTTCTTC. Its translation: CASSPSPTGYNEQFF.

The chain has TRBV4-1 and TRBJ2-5; weak D call: TRBD2 (6 bases). Germline V lookup: CDR1 MGHRA, CDR2 YSYEKL. The CDR3 has 14 amino acids. Trimming removed 2 bases at V and 5 bases at J, with 12 bases between. CDR3 loop: CASSQTAGWETQYF. The CDR3 bases are TGCGCCAGCAGCCAAACCGCGGGGTGGGAGACCCAGTACTTC.

The chain recombines TRBV11-2 with TRBJ1-2, with D uncertain. Trimming removed 1 base at V and 4 bases at J, with 13 bases between. CDR3 length: 15 amino acids. The V gene's germline CDR1 is SGHAT and CDR2 FQNNGV. The CDR3 loop is CASSLGSQRVYGYTF. The CDR3 DNA is TGTGCCAGCAGCTTAGGATCGCAGAGGGTCTATGGCTACACCTTC.

The chain links TRBV4-1 to TRBJ2-7; maybe TRBD1 (6 bases). The V end lost 5 bases, the J end lost 2 bases, and 19 bases lay between the germline ends. The germline gives CDR1 MGHRA, CDR2 YSYEKL. The CDR3 spans 16 residues. The CDR3: CASSGVEGRDTYEQYF. As DNA, the CDR3 is TGCGCCAGCAGCGGAGTGGAAGGTAGGGACACCTACGAGCAGTACTTC.

The chain recombines TRBV3-1 (or the pseudogene TRBV3-2) with TRBJ1-6; 10 nucleotides match TRBD1. Trimming cost V 0 bases and J 11 bases; bases outside gene matches: 4. The CDR3 runs 15 residues. Germline CDR1 and CDR2: LGHDT and YNNKEL (reference sequence). The CDR3 region is CASSQDWTGGTPLHF. In DNA form, the CDR3 reads TGTGCCAGCAGCCAAGATTGGACAGGGGGGACACCCCTCCACTTT.

This clone showed up just a few times. The chain has TRBV27 and TRBJ1-2; D gene ambiguous. The germline V and J ends were trimmed by 6 bases and 0 bases, with 5 bases remaining between them. Germline assignment: CDR1 MNHEY and CDR2 SMNVEV (reference sequence). The CDR3 is 12 amino acids. CDR3 in DNA: TGTGCCAGCAGGGACTCTAACTATGGCTACACCTTC. Translated, it gives CASRDSNYGYTF.

V usage is TRBV5-4 and J usage is TRBJ2-3; D is undetermined. Trimming shortened V by 1 base and J by 0 bases, and 12 bases separated the two germline ends. Germline CDR1 is SGHNT and CDR2 is YYREEE (reference sequence). CDR3 size: 16 residues. The chain's CDR3 is CASSLISIGSTDTQYF. As DNA, the CDR3 is TGTGCCAGCAGCTTGATTTCTATTGGTAGCACAGATACGCAGTATTTT.